The present entry profiles one T cell receptor (beta chain) with its context. Its antigen has not been determined. The library was built by means of 5' RACE. Preparation of each TCR library used about 3,200 ng of total RNA. For each sample, cDNA was synthesized in eight separate reactions using SMARTScribe reverse transcriptase. Unique molecular identifiers containing a 6-nucleotide sample barcode were introduced through template switching during cDNA synthesis. TCRalpha and TCRbeta cDNA was amplified in two nested PCRs of roughly 17 and 9 cycles, and bead purification was carried out after each PCR. Before amplification, the cDNA was treated with uracil DNA-glycosylase and purified using the QIAquick PCR purification kit. The second PCR was the step at which Illumina TruSeq-compatible adapters and sample-specific barcodes were added. Library quality and concentration were assessed using TapeStation and Qubit, and roughly 5.5 ng of each library was pooled. Pooled libraries were sequenced on an Illumina HiSeq2500 single-index Rapid Run with 2 x 100 bp reads and custom sequencing primers. As for the original processing: MiGEC version 1.2.6 was used for UMI-based consensus assembly, which corrected PCR and sequencing errors. V(D)J alignment, clonotype assembly and CDR3 extraction were performed with MiXCR version 2.1.1. Gene usage, clonotype sharing and MAIT/NKT TCR abundance were normalised by analysing the top 1000, 10 000 and 20 000 clonotypes per sample. After downsampling to 27 000 UMIs, diversity was calculated as the inverse Simpson index using the vegan R package. Statistical testing used paired Mann-Whitney U tests on the discordant twin pairs and applied Benjamini-Hochberg correction for multiple testing. Following reprocessing of the reads by TCRdb, the data hold one row per CDR3 protein sequence and no DNA is available. The authors' filters were not applied to this entry. Per the sample table, the count is over 150,000 distinct CDR3 sequences. Together, the top ten hold around 2.4% of the sample.

From each donor, a roughly 2.5 ml peripheral blood sample was drawn into PAXgene tubes and stored at -80 degrees C. Total RNA was isolated from whole blood with the PAXgene blood miRNA kit on an automated QIAcube, without T cell sorting. Peripheral blood from monozygotic twin pairs who were concordant or discordant for inflammatory bowel disease underwent deep TCRalpha and TCRbeta repertoire profiling using unique molecular barcoding. Smoking habits were recorded for all twin pairs, and each individual was classified as a current, former or never smoker. These data are taken from a study of monozygotic twins with inflammatory bowel disease (dated by TCRdb to the late 2010s). Some background on the complete study: A total of about 28 monozygotic twin pairs were included in the full study, comprising nine German pairs (four IBD-concordant, five IBD-discordant) and 19 IBD-discordant Danish pairs. Within discordant pairs, disease-associated traits were sought mainly by comparing IBD patients with their genetically identical healthy co-twins. Each individual had, on average, about 151 000 unique TCRalpha sequences and 181 000 unique TCRbeta sequences available for analysis.

The CDR3 runs 15 residues from the cysteine to the phenylalanine. The protein alone is recorded here. According to the germline V gene, CDR1 reads MNHEY and CDR2 reads SVGAGI. Points the paper makes about the study in general: Distinction between different T cell subtypes could not be achieved in the analysis. Background noise and inter-individual variability may have been introduced into the repertoires by the differing immunosuppressive treatments among patients. Repertoire similarity did not differ between concordant and discordant twins, possibly due to limited statistical power. The results gave no support for a single strong signal or clonotype linked to IBD. Compared with healthy twins, IBD patients shared fewer clonotypes with other individuals, and the difference was most pronounced in patients with signs of disease activity. A decrease in TCRbeta repertoire diversity, as measured by inverse Simpson index, was observed in IBD patients compared with their healthy co-twins.

The sequence was collected from a human donor with ulcerative colitis or Crohn's disease, or a healthy co-twin of an affected twin (not recorded which). Sequencing was carried out using blood. Rearrangement joined TRBV6-5 to TRBJ1-3; TCRdb's D gene call, TRBD1, goes unchecked for lack of DNA. The CDR3 region has the sequence CASSYSGVPGNTIYF.